This TCR beta chain was sequenced during a study of shared clonotypes between healthy human individuals. Study-level background: For every donor, three CD4 naive, three CD4 memory, two CD8 naive and one CD8 memory plates were used. Notes on the study in general: Depth was large, yet rarefaction showed that sorted-subset sequencing was incomplete.

Every immunoSEQ plate was one replicate of a subset's evenly spread DNA. The protocol was immunoSEQ multiplex PCR, while the TCRdb copy is restricted to in-frame clones and leaves out a portion. The sample contains about 2 million clones, just under 95% of which appear only once. Points on this clone: Its matching antigen is unknown. Additional DNA sequences in this sample encode the identical CDR3.

Terminally differentiated effector memory CD45RA+ cells were excluded from the naive CD8 cells, which were CD45RO-negative and positively selected for CCR7. Donors had no recently reported acute infections or vaccinations and were HIV-negative. Germline V gene sequence: CDR1 SEHNR, CDR2 FQNEAQ (reference sequence). The length of the CDR3 is 11 residues. Deletions cut 5 bases from V and 4 bases from J, with 6 bases between. The chain uses TRBV7-9 and TRBJ2-7; TRBD1 might be the D (5 bases). Material: naive CD8+ T cells sorted from blood. This sequence was found in a man younger than 30 in good health. In DNA, the CDR3 is TGTGCCAGCAGCGACAGTTACGAGCAGTACTTC. This encodes CASSDSYEQYF.